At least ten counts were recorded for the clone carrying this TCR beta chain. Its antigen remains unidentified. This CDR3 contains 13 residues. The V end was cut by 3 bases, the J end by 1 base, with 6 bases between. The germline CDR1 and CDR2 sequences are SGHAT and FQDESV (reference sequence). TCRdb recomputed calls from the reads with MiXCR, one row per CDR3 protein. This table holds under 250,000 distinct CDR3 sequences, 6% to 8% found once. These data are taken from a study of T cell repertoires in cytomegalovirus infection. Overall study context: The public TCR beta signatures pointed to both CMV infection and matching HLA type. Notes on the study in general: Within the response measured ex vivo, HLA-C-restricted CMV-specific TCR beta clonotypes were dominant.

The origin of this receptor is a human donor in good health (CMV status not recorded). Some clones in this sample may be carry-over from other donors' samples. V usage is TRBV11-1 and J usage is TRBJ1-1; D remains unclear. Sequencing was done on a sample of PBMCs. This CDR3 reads CASSFVGNTEAFF. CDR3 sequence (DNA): TGTGCCAGCAGCTTCGTAGGGAACACTGAAGCTTTCTTT. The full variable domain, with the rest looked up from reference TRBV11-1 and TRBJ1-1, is EAEVAQSPRYKITEKSQAVAFWCDPISGHATLYWYRQILGQGPELLVQFQDESVVDDSQLPKDRFSAERLKGVDSTLKIQPAELGDSAMYLCASSFVGNTEAFFGQGTRLTVV.